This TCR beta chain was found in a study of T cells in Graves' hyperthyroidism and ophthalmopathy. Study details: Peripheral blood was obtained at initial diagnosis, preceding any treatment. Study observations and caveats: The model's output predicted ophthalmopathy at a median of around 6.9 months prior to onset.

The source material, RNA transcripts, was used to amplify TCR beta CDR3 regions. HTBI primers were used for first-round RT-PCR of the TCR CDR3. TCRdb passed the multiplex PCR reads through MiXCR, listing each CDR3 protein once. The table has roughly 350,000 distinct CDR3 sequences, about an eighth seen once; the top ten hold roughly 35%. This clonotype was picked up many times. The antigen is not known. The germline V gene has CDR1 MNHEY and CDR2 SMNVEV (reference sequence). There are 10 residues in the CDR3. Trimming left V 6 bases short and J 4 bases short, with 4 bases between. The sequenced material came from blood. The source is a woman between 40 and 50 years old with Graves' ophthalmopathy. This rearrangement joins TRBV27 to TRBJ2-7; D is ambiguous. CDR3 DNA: TGTGCCAGCAGAATTTACGAGCAGTACTTC. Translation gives CASRIYEQYF.